What follows are 6 T cell receptor beta chains derived from one specimen sequenced in a study of shared clonotypes between healthy human individuals (dated by TCRdb to the early 2020s). The library was obtained by the immunoSEQ multiplex PCR assay. Sourced from immuneACCESS, this table was stored by TCRdb with only in-frame sequences that have V and J called. A share of the clones is absent; for the studies checked, an unresolved V gene accounts for under half, and the remainder has no known explanation. Within this sample are roughly 2 million clones, with 90% to 97% of them counted one time only. The ten largest clones add up to 0.1% to 0.15% of the sample. The sequenced sample consisted of naive CD4+ T cells sorted from blood. The cell subset or site label here, explained by the study, means: CD45RA+ positively selected. The receptors were sampled from a man aged 18 to 30 in good health.

This clone was seen a single time. The J gene is TRBJ2-1, the V gene TRBV5-1; D might be TRBD1 (6 bases). Germline V gene sequence: CDR1 SGHRS, CDR2 YFSETQ. CDR3 length equals 17 residues. Between the trimmed V and J ends, which lost 0 bases and 5 bases, there was a span of 18 bases. CDR3 DNA: TGCGCCAGCAGCTTGGGCTTTGGGGCTCGGGACAACAATGAGCAGTTCTTC. Encoded protein: CASSLGFGARDNNEQFF.

This chain joins TRBV19 and TRBJ2-5, with D unclear. V was cut by 6 bases and J by 2 bases, with 7 bases left in between. Germline lookup yields CDR1 LNHDA and CDR2 SQIVND (reference sequence). The CDR3 loop spans 12 amino acids. The CDR3: CASSYGQETQYF. CDR3 bases: TGTGCCAGTAGCTATGGGCAAGAGACCCAGTACTTC.

The chain joins TRBV6-6 to TRBJ1-3; D is undetermined. The V end was cut by 5 bases, the J end by 0 bases, with 11 bases between. The CDR3 loop spans 15 amino acids. Germline V gene lookup returns CDR1 MNHNY and CDR2 SVGAGI (reference sequence). This CDR3 is CASSGVYRSGNTIYF. The CDR3 DNA sequence: TGTGCCAGCAGTGGGGTATACCGCTCTGGAAACACCATATATTTT.

The chain is built from TRBV7-8 and TRBJ2-3; 8 bases align to TRBD1. V lost 1 base, J lost 14 bases, and 8 bases stayed unmatched. The germline V gene has CDR1 SGHVS and CDR2 FQNEAQ. The CDR3 covers 13 residues. CDR3 region: CASSLVAGGLAYF. The DNA of the CDR3 is TGTGCCAGCAGCTTAGTGGCAGGGGGCTTAGCGTATTTT.

The chain joins TRBV6-5 to TRBJ1-1; no clear D gene. The germline CDR1 and CDR2 sequences are MNHEY and SVGAGI. The V and J ends lost 2 bases and 5 bases respectively, with 9 bases between them. This CDR3 region has 13 residues. The CDR3 is CASSYGSGTEAFF. CDR3 coding DNA: TGTGCCAGCAGTTACGGCTCGGGAACTGAAGCTTTCTTT.

This rearrangement joins TRBV7-4 to TRBJ1-4; D ambiguous. Germline CDR1 is SGHVT and CDR2 is SQSDAQ. The CDR3 is made up of 12 amino acids. Trimming took 4 bases from V and 9 from J, leaving 9 bases between them. CDR3 in amino acids: CASSCPPKKLFF. The CDR3 bases are TGTGCCAGCAGCTGCCCCCCGAAAAAACTGTTTTTT.